A selection of T cell receptor beta chains follows, all from one sample in a study of beta chain features in type 1 diabetes. The data were produced by immunoSEQ multiplex PCR, yet TCRdb's version contains in-frame clones alone and is incomplete. Here the sample spans about 170,000 clones, around 7.9% being singletons. Sequenced material: central memory CD4+ T cells from blood. The receptors here all came from a man younger than 35 with type 1 diabetes. Each CDR3 is given with its conserved first and last residue. Fields, in order: clone size, V gene, J gene, D gene, CDR3 DNA, CDR3 protein. D genes are given only for firm matches. Rows may omit the clone size; those that give it use once, few, many or a size class.

.,TRBV30,TRBJ2-2,TRBD2,TGTGCCTGGAGGGCTAGCGGGGCCGGGGAGCTGTTTTTT,CAWRASGAGELFF
few,TRBV7-2,TRBJ2-3,.,TGTGCCAGCAGTGCCGGTTACCAAAGCACAGATACGCAGTATTTT,CASSAGYQSTDTQYF
.,TRBV29-1,TRBJ1-1,.,TGCAGCGTTGATGTTTCTTTGATGGGGACAAGGGCTTTCTTT,CSVDVSLMGTRAFF
.,TRBV30,TRBJ1-3,.,TGTGCCTGGAGTGTAACAGGGTATGGGAACACCATATATTTT,CAWSVTGYGNTIYF
few,TRBV28,TRBJ1-5,.,TGTGCCAGCAGTTTAAGCGGCGCCGGGGGTGGCCAGCCCCAGCATTTT,CASSLSGAGGGQPQHF
.,TRBV28,TRBJ1-4,.,TGTGCCAGCAGTTTAGTGGGCCATCGGACTAATGAAAAACTGTTTTTT,CASSLVGHRTNEKLFF
few,TRBV5-1,TRBJ2-1,.,TGCGCCAGCAGCGTTGGAGGGCAATTTGACAATGAGCAGTTCTTC,CASSVGGQFDNEQFF
.,TRBV7-8,TRBJ2-2,TRBD2,TGTGCCAGCAGCCCCCATCACCGGACTAGCGGGAACACCGGGGAGCTGTTTTTT,CASSPHHRTSGNTGELFF
.,TRBV5-1,TRBJ2-7,TRBD1,TGCGCCAGCAGCTTGGTTCCCGGACAGGGCCCAGATTTC,CASSLVPGQGPDF
few,TRBV10-3,TRBJ1-2,TRBD1,TGTGCCAGCAGGGGGGACAGAATCTATGGCTACACCTTC,CASRGDRIYGYTF
few,TRBV18,TRBJ1-1,.,TGTGCCAGCTCACCTCTCTCAGGAGGACGGAACACTGAAGCTTTCTTT,CASSPLSGGRNTEAFF
.,TRBV7-2,TRBJ1-2,.,TGTGCCAGCAGCTCATTGGACATGATGGGTGGCTACACCTTC,CASSSLDMMGGYTF
.,TRBV11-2,TRBJ1-5,.,TGTGCCAGCAGCTTAGACAGGGATCAGCCCCAGCATTTT,CASSLDRDQPQHF
few,TRBV2,TRBJ1-5,.,TGTGCCAGCAGCCCACAGAGCCTTAATCAGCCCCAGCATTTT,CASSPQSLNQPQHF
few,TRBV29-1,TRBJ1-1,TRBD1,TGCAGCGTTGACCACGGGACAGGAATCCCTGAAGCTTTCTTT,CSVDHGTGIPEAFF
few,TRBV6-6,TRBJ2-5,.,TGTGCCAGCAGTTACGGGGGCGGCCAAGAGACCCAGTACTTC,CASSYGGGQETQYF
few,TRBV19,TRBJ2-7,.,TGTGCCAGTAGTATAGTTAGCGCACGTTCCTACGAGCAGTACTTC,CASSIVSARSYEQYF
.,TRBV14,TRBJ2-7,.,TGTGCCAGCAGCGTCGGAGCGGGCGCCTACGAGCAGTACTTC,CASSVGAGAYEQYF
.,TRBV7-2,TRBJ1-1,TRBD1,TGTGCCAGCAGCTTAGTGGCCAGGACAGGGAACACTGAAGCTTTCTTT,CASSLVARTGNTEAFF
.,TRBV15,TRBJ2-1,TRBD2,TGTGCCACCAGCAGGCTGGGTGGGACTAGCGGGAGATATGAGCAGTTCTTC,CATSRLGGTSGRYEQFF
few,TRBV18,TRBJ1-2,.,TGTGCCAGCTCACGAGGCGGGGCTAGGGATGGAAACTATGGCTACACCTTC,CASSRGGARDGNYGYTF
few,TRBV10-3,TRBJ2-7,.,TGTGCCATCAGTGAGTCGGGGCAGGCGGAGCAGTACTTC,CAISESGQAEQYF
.,TRBV2,TRBJ2-1,.,TGTGCCAGCAGGCCATTCGAGAATGAGCAGTTCTTC,CASRPFENEQFF
few,TRBV30,TRBJ1-1,.,TGTGCCTGGAGTGTAAAAGGGGCGGCCACTGAAGCTTTCTTT,CAWSVKGAATEAFF
few,TRBV15,TRBJ2-2,TRBD1,TGTGCCACCAGCAGAGGGACAGGGAAGGACACCGGGGAGCTGTTTTTT,CATSRGTGKDTGELFF
.,TRBV28,TRBJ1-4,.,TGTGCCAGCACCTCCGGACAGTTTGATGAAAAACTGTTTTTT,CASTSGQFDEKLFF
.,TRBV10-3,TRBJ2-3,TRBD1,TGTGCCATCAGTCTGACAGGGGGTAGATCGGATACGCAGTATTTT,CAISLTGGRSDTQYF
.,TRBV7-2,TRBJ2-1,.,TGTGCCAGCACCCTGGGGCCGCGGGAGCAGTTCTTC,CASTLGPREQFF
.,TRBV7-9,TRBJ1-2,.,TGTGCCAGCAGCCCCAGAAGTACAGGGACCGATGGCTACACCTTC,CASSPRSTGTDGYTF
few,TRBV10-3,TRBJ2-4,.,TGTGCCATCAGTGAGACGGGTGACATTCAGTACTTC,CAISETGDIQYF
few,TRBV5-1,TRBJ2-2,.,TGCGCCAGCAGCCCCCAAGGGACTGTTGGCACCGGGGAGCTGTTTTTT,CASSPQGTVGTGELFF
few,TRBV7-2,TRBJ1-1,.,TGTGCCAGCAGCTTCCAGGGGTTGGACACTGAAGCTTTCTTT,CASSFQGLDTEAFF
few,TRBV21-1,TRBJ2-7,.,TGTGCCAGCAGCAAAGTAGCCCCCAACTGGGGGAGGGAGCAGTACTTC,CASSKVAPNWGREQYF
many,TRBV5-8,TRBJ1-2,.,TGTGCCAGCAGCAGGGAGTATGGCTACACCTTC,CASSREYGYTF
.,TRBV19,TRBJ2-1,.,TGTGCCAGTAGTCTGGGGGGACTTTACAATGAGCAGTTCTTC,CASSLGGLYNEQFF
few,TRBV5-1,TRBJ2-7,.,TGCGCCAGCAGCTATAACCCCGGGGATAGCTCCTACGAGCAGTACTTC,CASSYNPGDSSYEQYF
few,TRBV7-8,TRBJ2-1,TRBD1,TGTGCCAGCAGGCTAACAGGGGGCAATGAGCAGTTCTTC,CASRLTGGNEQFF
.,TRBV6-1,TRBJ1-5,.,TGTGCCAGCAGTGAAGTAAGCAATCAGCCCCAGCATTTT,CASSEVSNQPQHF
.,TRBV6-1,TRBJ1-5,.,TGTGCCAGCAGTTCAGGGCGGTATGGGCCCCAGCATTTT,CASSSGRYGPQHF
few,TRBV30,TRBJ2-7,.,TGTGCCTGGTCCGGGACACCTAACTCCTACGAGCAGTACTTC,CAWSGTPNSYEQYF